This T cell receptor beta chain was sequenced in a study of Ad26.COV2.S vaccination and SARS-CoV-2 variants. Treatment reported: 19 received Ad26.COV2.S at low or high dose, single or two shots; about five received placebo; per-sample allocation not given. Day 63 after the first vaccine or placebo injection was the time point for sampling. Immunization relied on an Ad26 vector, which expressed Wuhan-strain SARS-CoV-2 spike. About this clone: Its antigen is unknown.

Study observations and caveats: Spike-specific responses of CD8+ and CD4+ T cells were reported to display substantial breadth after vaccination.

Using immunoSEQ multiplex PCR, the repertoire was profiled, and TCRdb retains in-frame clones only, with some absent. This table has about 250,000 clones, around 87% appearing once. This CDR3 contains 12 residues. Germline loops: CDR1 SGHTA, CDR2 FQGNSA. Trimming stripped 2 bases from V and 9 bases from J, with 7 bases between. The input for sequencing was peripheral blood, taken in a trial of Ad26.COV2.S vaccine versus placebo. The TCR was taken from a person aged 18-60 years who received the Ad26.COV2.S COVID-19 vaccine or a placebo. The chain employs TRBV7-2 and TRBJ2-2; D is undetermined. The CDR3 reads CASSLIGRELFF. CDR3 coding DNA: TGTGCCAGCAGCTTAATCGGGCGGGAGCTGTTTTTT.